This is a list of T cell receptor beta chains from one sample in a study of CD8 T cells in ankylosing spondylitis. In TCRdb, the 5' RACE reads were re-called with MiXCR into one record per CDR3 protein. The data show approximately 250,000 distinct CDR3 sequences, with roughly a quarter seen just once and 0.6% to 0.75% held by the top ten. The source material was blood, either unsorted or a sorted T cell fraction (not recorded which). All receptors come from a male donor with ankylosing spondylitis or in good health (not recorded which). CDR3s include the opening cysteine and the closing phenylalanine or tryptophan. Each record gives: V gene, D gene, clone size, J gene, CDR3 protein, CDR3 DNA. A D gene is named only where the DNA matches it firmly. Only some rows state a clone size, as once, few, many or a class for expanded clones.

TRBV20-1,TRBD1,many,TRBJ2-7,CSARDRFSYEQYF,TGCAGTGCGCGGGACAGGTTCTCCTACGAGCAGTACTTC
TRBV3-1,TRBD1,NA,TRBJ2-5,CASSHGSGTGGVETQYF,TGTGCCAGCAGCCACGGGTCGGGGACAGGGGGCGTGGAGACCCAGTACTTC
TRBV6-5,NA,many,TRBJ2-5,CASSYSAGAEETQYF,TGTGCCAGCAGTTACTCGGCGGGGGCGGAAGAGACCCAGTACTTC
TRBV5-5,NA,NA,TRBJ2-3,CASSSGGRSTDTQYF,TGTGCCAGCAGCTCGGGCGGGCGGAGCACAGATACGCAGTATTTT
TRBV6-6,NA,NA,TRBJ2-2,CASSFIAGELFF,TGTGCCAGCAGCTTCATCGCCGGGGAGCTGTTTTTT
TRBV9,TRBD1,many,TRBJ2-3,CANGTGETADTQYF,TGTGCCAACGGGACAGGCGAGACCGCAGATACGCAGTATTTT
TRBV23-1,NA,NA,TRBJ2-2,CASAVSTGELFF,TGCGCCAGCGCGGTCTCCACCGGGGAGCTGTTTTTT
TRBV10-3,NA,many,TRBJ2-3,CAISEAGEHTQYF,TGTGCCATCAGTGAGGCAGGCGAGCATACGCAGTATTTT
TRBV6-1,NA,NA,TRBJ2-2,CASRISGFPGELFF,TGTGCCAGCAGGATCTCAGGGTTCCCCGGGGAGCTGTTTTTT
TRBV11-1,TRBD1,few,TRBJ2-6,CASSLVSGGGSGANVLTF,TGTGCCAGCAGCTTAGTCTCAGGGGGCGGCTCTGGGGCCAACGTCCTGACTTTC
TRBV2,NA,few,TRBJ2-7,CASSGWWRSSYEQYF,TGTGCCAGCAGTGGATGGTGGCGAAGCTCCTACGAGCAGTACTTC
TRBV29-1,TRBD1,NA,TRBJ2-5,CSVEQGARETQYF,TGCAGCGTTGAGCAGGGGGCTCGAGAGACCCAGTACTTC
TRBV10-3,NA,few,TRBJ2-5,CAISARSIQETQYF,TGTGCCATCAGTGCTAGGTCTATTCAAGAGACCCAGTACTTC